These 7 T cell receptor beta chains were sequenced from one sample in a study of response to subunit inactivated influenza vaccine. TCRdb reprocessed the RT-PCR reads via MiXCR and lists one record per CDR3 protein. The sample contains under 550,000 distinct CDR3 sequences, about 8% of which appear only once. The sample was PBMCs from blood, taken roughly 24 months after vaccination. The receptors shown here come from a man between 50 and 69 years old who received an inactivated influenza vaccine.

The table lists this clonotype with many counts. The gene calls are TRBV6-1 and TRBJ2-1, with 13 bases matching TRBD2. CDR1 is MNHNS, CDR2 SASEGT, per germline. The length of the CDR3 is 15 residues. With 6 bases clipped from V and 6 bases from J, the junction kept 5 bases outside the gene matches. CDR3 amino acids: CASSRTSGRRNEQFF. CDR3 nucleotides: TGTGCCAGCAGCCGGACTAGCGGGAGACGCAATGAGCAGTTCTTC.

This chain joins TRBV3-1 and TRBJ2-7; possible D gene TRBD2, 6 bases. This CDR3 is built from 14 residues. V was cut by 5 bases and J by 7 bases, with 18 bases left in between. Looked up from germline, CDR1 is LGHDT and CDR2 is YNNKEL (reference sequence). CDR3 sequence reads: CASSGWDLSGEQYF. CDR3 DNA: TGTGCCAGCAGCGGTTGGGACTTATCGGGAGAGCAGTACTTC.

This clonotype was counted between two and nine times. This chain joins TRBV9 and TRBJ2-5; D is ambiguous. Trimming pared 0 bases from V and 1 base from J, leaving 7 bases between. Germline V lookup: CDR1 SGDLS, CDR2 YYNGEE. This CDR3 region has 14 residues. The CDR3 DNA sequence: TGTGCCAGCAGCGTAGCGGCATTCCAAGAGACCCAGTACTTC. Its translation is CASSVAAFQETQYF.

This clonotype was observed a few times. The J gene is TRBJ2-3, the V gene TRBV3-1, with D perhaps TRBD1 or TRBD2 (5 bases each). The CDR3 has 16 residues. The ends were cut back, 4 bases at V and 0 bases at J, with 14 bases in the middle. CDR1 and CDR2 (germline): LGHDT, YNNKEL (reference sequence). CDR3 in amino acids: CASSRLGPPSTDTQYF. In nucleotides, the CDR3 is TGTGCCAGCAGCCGACTGGGACCCCCTAGCACAGATACGCAGTATTTT.

At least ten counts were recorded for this clonotype. The rearrangement uses TRBV20-1 and TRBJ1-1; 9 nucleotides match TRBD1. V lost 4 bases, J lost 7 bases, and 7 bases stayed unmatched. The germline gives CDR1 DFQATT, CDR2 SNEGSKA (reference sequence). This CDR3 is 13 amino acids long. CDR3 residues: CSATGQGKVEAFF. CDR3 nucleotides: TGCAGTGCTACCGGACAGGGGAAGGTTGAAGCTTTCTTT.

This clonotype appeared a few times. The chain has TRBV9 and TRBJ2-2; 8 bases map to TRBD2. The CDR3 length is 14 residues. The germline CDR1 and CDR2 sequences are SGDLS and YYNGEE. V shed 3 bases and J 5 bases; nucleotides not matched to a gene: 3. The CDR3 reads CASSAGGVTGELFF. CDR3 in DNA: TGTGCCAGCAGCGCGGGAGGGGTTACCGGGGAGCTGTTTTTT.

The chain recombines TRBV6-1 with TRBJ2-1; the D is unclear. The CDR3 spans 13 residues. CDR1 and CDR2 (germline): MNHNS, SASEGT. V was trimmed by 6 bases and J by 10 bases, leaving 16 bases between them. In DNA form, the CDR3 reads TGTGCCAGCAGACCCATAGGGATTGGGGAGCAGTTCTTC. Its translation: CASRPIGIGEQFF.